This TCR beta chain originates from a study of T cell repertoires in cytomegalovirus infection. Study as a whole: CMV epitopes, recently identified HLA-C-restricted and well-studied HLA-B-restricted, were used. CMV infection plus the matching HLA type was flagged by public TCR beta signatures.

The table lists this clonotype with a few counts. Antigen unknown. TCRdb reprocessed the reads with MiXCR, giving one entry per CDR3 protein. Of some 920,000 distinct CDR3 sequences listed, approximately 31% are singletons. This CDR3 comprises 13 residues. Germline V gene data show CDR1 as MNHEY and CDR2 as SVGAGI. V shed 2 bases and J shed 8 bases, with 10 bases lying between them. The sample consisted of cultured CD8+ T cells from PBMCs, taken from culture after CMV antigen stimulation. The clonotype comes from a human donor in good health (CMV status not recorded). Some clones in this sample may be carry-over from other donors' samples. The chain recombines TRBV6-5 with TRBJ2-1; D is uncertain. CDR3 coding DNA: TGTGCCAGCAGTTACCTGGGTAGGGATGAGCAGTTCTTC. This sequence encodes CASSYLGRDEQFF.